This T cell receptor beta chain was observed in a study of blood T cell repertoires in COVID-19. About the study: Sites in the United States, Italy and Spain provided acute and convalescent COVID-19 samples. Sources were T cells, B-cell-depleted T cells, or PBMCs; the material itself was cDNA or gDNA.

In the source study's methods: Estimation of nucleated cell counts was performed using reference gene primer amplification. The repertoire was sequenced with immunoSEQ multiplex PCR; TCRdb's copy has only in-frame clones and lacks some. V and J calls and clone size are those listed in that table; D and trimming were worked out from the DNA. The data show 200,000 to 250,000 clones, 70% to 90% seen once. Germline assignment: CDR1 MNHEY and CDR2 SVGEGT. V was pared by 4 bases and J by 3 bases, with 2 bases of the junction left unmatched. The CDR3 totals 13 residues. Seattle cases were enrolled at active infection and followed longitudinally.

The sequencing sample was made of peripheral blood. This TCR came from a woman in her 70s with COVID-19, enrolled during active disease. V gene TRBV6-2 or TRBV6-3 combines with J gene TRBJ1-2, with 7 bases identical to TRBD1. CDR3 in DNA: TGTGCCAGCAGTTTACAGGGGTACTATGGCTACACCTTC. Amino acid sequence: CASSLQGYYGYTF.